What follows are 16 T cell receptor beta chains derived from one specimen sequenced in a study of T cell responses to AZD1222 COVID-19 vaccine. Libraries were prepared by immunoSEQ multiplex PCR; TCRdb keeps only in-frame clonotypes and omits some of them. This sample has about 100,000 clones; about 86% occur once, and the top ten carry roughly 6.3%. Sample: peripheral blood, taken on day 0 of AZD1222 vaccination. These receptors all stem from an adult in good health.

The table lists this clone with a few counts. The chain joins TRBV6-5 to TRBJ2-7; weak D call: TRBD1 (6 bases). The CDR3 runs to 16 residues. In germline, CDR1 is MNHEY, CDR2 SVGAGI. V lost 0 bases and J lost 0, with 12 bases in between. The CDR3 coding sequence is TGTGCCAGCAGTTACTCGGGGGCCCAAGGCTCCTACGAGCAGTACTTC. This sequence encodes CASSYSGAQGSYEQYF.

The V gene is TRBV7-2, the J gene TRBJ1-4; D remains unclear. Germline assignment: CDR1 SGHTA and CDR2 FQGNSA. Deletions cut 1 base from V and 5 bases from J, with 14 bases between. This CDR3 comprises 16 residues. Here the CDR3 DNA reads TGTGCCAGCAGCTTAGGATTCGAGGAGGGAAATGAAAAACTGTTTTTT. It translates to CASSLGFEEGNEKLFF.

The chain is built from TRBV6-5 and TRBJ1-3, with D hard to call. Trimming left V 4 bases short and J 0 bases short, with 10 bases between. CDR1 is MNHEY and CDR2 is SVGAGI in the germline V gene. The CDR3 has 15 amino acids. The CDR3, as DNA: TGTGCCAGCAGTTCCACCGCGAACTCTGGAAACACCATATATTTT. This codes for CASSSTANSGNTIYF.

This chain connects TRBV28 to TRBJ1-2; D remains unclear. The germline V and J ends were trimmed by 6 bases and 4 bases, with 9 bases remaining between them. Germline assignment: CDR1 MDHEN and CDR2 SYDVKM. This CDR3 comprises 12 residues. CDR3 region: CASSHTVYGYTF. CDR3 DNA: TGTGCCAGCAGCCACACGGTCTATGGCTACACCTTC.

CDR3 nucleotide sequence: TGTGCCAGCAGCCAGGGGACCTCTGGAAACACCATATATTTT. Protein: CASSQGTSGNTIYF. V usage is TRBV3-1 (or the pseudogene TRBV3-2) and J usage is TRBJ1-3; the D gene is possibly TRBD1 (5 bases). In germline, CDR1 is LGHDT, CDR2 YNNKEL (reference sequence). V was cut by 3 bases and J by 0 bases, with 6 bases left in between. The CDR3 covers 14 residues.

The chain combines TRBV9 with TRBJ1-1, with 7 bases identical to TRBD1. Germline V gives CDR1 SGDLS, CDR2 YYNGEE. CDR3 length equals 14 residues. The V segment lost 3 bases and the J segment 0 bases; nucleotides outside the gene matches: 2. This chain's CDR3 is CASSGQGMNTEAFF. In DNA form, the CDR3 reads TGTGCCAGCAGCGGACAGGGAATGAACACTGAAGCTTTCTTT.

The chain is built from TRBV10-2 and TRBJ2-7; D gene unclear. Germline loops: CDR1 WSHSY, CDR2 SAAADI. V was shortened by 5 bases and J by 7 bases, with 18 bases between the two germline ends. The CDR3 covers 14 residues. This chain's CDR3 is CASSYSGPPGEQYF. CDR3 nucleotides: TGCGCCAGCAGTTATTCGGGCCCACCCGGGGAGCAGTACTTC.

The chain joins TRBV3-1 (or the pseudogene TRBV3-2) to TRBJ1-6; perhaps TRBD1 as D (5 bases). Germline CDR1 reads LGHDT; CDR2 reads YNNKEL (reference sequence). Trimming removed 2 bases at V and 10 bases at J, with 15 bases between. CDR3 size: 15 residues. CDR3 in amino acids: CASSQLGTPRSPLHF. As DNA, the CDR3 is TGTGCCAGCAGCCAATTAGGGACTCCCCGATCACCCCTCCACTTT.

Here the CDR3 DNA reads TGTGCCAGCAGTTTAACCCCCGGGGATGAGCAGTTCTTC. Encoded protein: CASSLTPGDEQFF. This chain connects TRBV12-3 or TRBV12-4 to TRBJ2-1; perhaps TRBD2 as D (5 bases). The CDR3 has 13 amino acids. Between the trimmed V and J ends, which lost 2 bases and 8 bases, there was a span of 10 bases.

V usage is TRBV24-1 and J usage is TRBJ1-1, with 9 bases lining up with TRBD1. The V and J ends lost 8 bases and 6 bases, in that order; junction bases with no gene match: 12. The CDR3 is 15 amino acids. The V gene's germline CDR1 is KGHDR and CDR2 SFDVKD. The CDR3 DNA reads TGTGCCACCATCGTCATCGGGACAGGGTTTCCTGAAGCTTTCTTT. Translating gives CATIVIGTGFPEAFF.

The chain's CDR3 is CASSPRTGGIYEQYF. CDR3 nucleotides: TGTGCCAGTAGCCCCCGGACAGGGGGCATATACGAGCAGTACTTC. This chain links TRBV19 with TRBJ2-7; 11 bases are shared with TRBD1. Per germline, CDR1 LNHDA and CDR2 SQIVND (reference sequence). The CDR3 is 15 amino acids. V shed 6 bases and J 4 bases; nucleotides not matched to a gene: 8.

The CDR3 protein is CATSGLPRGTSGRGTYNEQFF. The CDR3, as DNA: TGTGCCACCAGTGGCCTCCCCAGGGGGACTAGCGGGAGAGGGACCTACAATGAGCAGTTCTTC. The genes are TRBV24-1 and TRBJ2-1; 14 bases match TRBD2. CDR3 size: 21 residues. V dropped 5 bases and J dropped 2; count of bases not matched to a gene: 16. Germline CDR1 is KGHDR and CDR2 is SFDVKD.

This chain uses TRBV24-1 with TRBJ2-5, with D perhaps matching TRBD2 (7 bases). The V gene lost 7 bases and the J gene lost 2 bases, with 13 bases spanning the gap. The CDR3 covers 14 residues. Germline CDR1 reads KGHDR; CDR2 reads SFDVKD. As DNA, the CDR3 is TGTGCCACCAGCGGGGGGCAAAATCAAGAGACCCAGTACTTC. Translation: CATSGGQNQETQYF.

The chain employs TRBV11-2 and TRBJ2-1, with 7 bases matching TRBD1. Germline V gene data show CDR1 as SGHAT and CDR2 as FQNNGV. Germline trimming cut 4 bases from V and 4 bases from J; bases unmatched to any gene: 1. This CDR3 has 13 amino acids. The CDR3 region has the DNA TGTGCCAGCAGCTCGGGACAGTACAATGAGCAGTTCTTC. Its translation is CASSSGQYNEQFF.

The gene calls are TRBV11-3 and TRBJ2-3; 11 nucleotides agree with TRBD2. CDR1 is SGHNT, CDR2 YENEEA, per germline. The junction had 7 bases not matched to a gene; V was cut back by 6 bases and J by 2 bases. CDR3 length: 16 residues. CDR3 residues: CASSPRLAGNTDTQYF. Written as DNA, the CDR3 is TGTGCCAGCAGTCCCAGACTAGCGGGAAACACAGATACGCAGTATTTT. Filled out from reference TRBV11-3 and TRBJ2-3, the complete variable domain reads EAGVVQSPRYKIIEKKQPVAFWCNPISGHNTLYWYLQNLGQGPELLIRYENEEAVDDSQLPKDRFSAERLKGVDSTLKIQPAELGDSAVYLCASSPRLAGNTDTQYFGPGTRLTVL.

This chain connects TRBV4-1 to TRBJ2-2; a possible D gene is TRBD2 (6 bases). Germline CDR1 reads MGHRA; CDR2 reads YSYEKL. V was shortened by 4 bases and J by 0 bases, with 9 bases between the two germline ends. This CDR3 contains 15 residues. CDR3 DNA sequence: TGCGCCAGCAGCCTACTAGCCTCGAACACCGGGGAGCTGTTTTTT. This codes for CASSLLASNTGELFF.